Each of the 8 T cell receptor beta chains below was sequenced from the same sample in a study of blood T cell repertoires in COVID-19. Only in-frame clones appear in the TCRdb table, and some are missing; sequencing was by immunoSEQ multiplex PCR. The sample has roughly 180,000 clones, 82% seen once. Sequenced input: peripheral blood. These receptors came from a woman of 80 years or more with active or convalescent COVID-19.

This clone was seen once. The V call is TRBV14, the J call TRBJ1-2; no definite D call. V shed 0 bases and J shed 6 bases, with 11 bases lying between them. This CDR3 has 14 amino acids. Germline V CDR1 and CDR2: SGHDN, FVKESK. CDR3 bases: TGTGCCAGCAGCCAAGATCTTAGCGGGAATGGCTACACCTTC. Protein: CASSQDLSGNGYTF. The complete variable domain, with remaining parts taken from reference TRBV14 and TRBJ1-2, reads EAGVTQFPSHSVIEKGQTVTLRCDPISGHDNLYWYRRVMGKEIKFLLHFVKESKQDESGMPNNRFLAERTGGTYSTLKVQPAELEDSGVYFCASSQDLSGNGYTFGSGTRLTVV.

V is TRBV6-5 and J is TRBJ1-1; D gene uncertain. Germline V CDR1 and CDR2: MNHEY, SVGAGI. This CDR3 spans 11 amino acids. Trimming pared 3 bases from V and 8 bases from J, leaving 7 bases between. Here the CDR3 DNA reads TGTGCCAGCAGTTATCAGCGAGAAGCTTTCTTT. This sequence encodes CASSYQREAFF.

This clone was counted only a few times. The V gene is TRBV29-1, the J gene TRBJ1-1; 12 bases match TRBD1. The CDR3 runs 17 residues. Germline trimming cut 0 bases from V and 0 bases from J; bases unmatched to any gene: 5. Germline CDR1 and CDR2: SQVTM and ANQGSEA. CDR3 residues: CSVEETGTGGLNTEAFF. DNA for the CDR3: TGCAGCGTTGAAGAAACCGGGACAGGGGGCTTGAACACTGAAGCTTTCTTT. The full variable domain, rest sourced from reference TRBV29-1 and TRBJ1-1, is SAVISQKPSRDICQRGTSLTIQCQVDSQVTMMFWYRQQPGQSLTLIATANQGSEATYESGFVIDKFPISRPNLTFSTLTVSNMSPEDSSIYLCSVEETGTGGLNTEAFFGQGTRLTVV.

This rearrangement joins TRBV24-1 to TRBJ1-2, with a possible D match to TRBD1 (5 bases). The V gene's germline CDR1 is KGHDR and CDR2 SFDVKD. This CDR3 is 13 amino acids long. Trimming took 4 bases from V and 4 from J, leaving 9 bases between them. The CDR3 region has the DNA TGTGCCACCAGTGACCCGGACACCTATGGCTACACCTTC. It translates to CATSDPDTYGYTF.

This clone was seen more than once but under ten times. This chain uses TRBV10-3 with TRBJ2-7; 13 bases agree with TRBD2. V trimming: 4 bases; J trimming: 1 base; junction bases outside the gene matches: 13. Germline assignment: CDR1 ENHRY and CDR2 SYGVKD. The CDR3 totals 19 residues. CDR3 residues: CAISGPGLAGLGVSYEQYF. DNA for the CDR3: TGTGCCATCAGTGGCCCGGGACTAGCGGGATTAGGTGTGTCCTACGAGCAGTACTTC.

The chain uses TRBV7-3 and TRBJ2-1; the match to TRBD2 covers 12 bases. The ends lost 2 bases at V and 10 bases at J; junction bases unmatched: 6. In germline, CDR1 is SGHTA, CDR2 FQGTGA. CDR3 length equals 15 residues. The CDR3 loop reads CASSLRLAGEGEQFF. Written as DNA, the CDR3 is TGTGCCAGCAGCTTACGACTAGCGGGAGAGGGCGAGCAGTTCTTC.

The count of this clone is one. V and J are TRBV2 and TRBJ1-3; the D is unclear. V lost 6 bases and J lost 9, with 12 bases in between. The germline V gene has CDR1 SNHLY and CDR2 FYNNEI. There are 12 residues in the CDR3. The CDR3 nucleotides are TGTGCCAGCAGGGAGGGCCGGGGCACCATATATTTT. Its protein is CASREGRGTIYF.

This chain links TRBV19 with TRBJ1-5, with 9 bases lining up with TRBD1. The CDR3 has 15 amino acids. V was pared by 8 bases and J by 5 bases, with 10 bases of the junction left unmatched. Per the germline V gene, CDR1 is LNHDA and CDR2 is SQIVND (reference sequence). This CDR3 reads CASLDRQGVDQPQHF. CDR3 DNA: TGTGCCAGTCTAGACCGACAGGGGGTGGATCAGCCCCAGCATTTT.